These T cell receptor beta chains were read from a single sample in a study of T cell responses to AZD1222 COVID-19 vaccine. The table came from immunoSEQ multiplex PCR; TCRdb's copy has only in-frame clones and leaves some out. The repertoire has approximately 300,000 clones, around 93% of them found once; the top ten carry around 0.5%. Sequenced material: peripheral blood, taken 28 days after the second AZD1222 dose. The receptors were sampled from an adult who received the AZD1222 COVID-19 vaccine. Both conserved end residues are part of each CDR3. A D gene is named only where the DNA matches it firmly.

D,length,J,V,CDR3
TRBD2,15,TRBJ2-3,TRBV18,CASSRSLAETDTQYF
TRBD2,15,TRBJ2-1,TRBV3-1/TRBV3-2,CASSHLAGGPNEQFF
NA,13,TRBJ1-4,TRBV6-2/TRBV6-3,CASSYSKLEKLFF
NA,16,TRBJ2-7,TRBV27,CASSLSPGQTLYEQYF
NA,16,TRBJ2-3,TRBV11-3,CASSLGNSGPTDTQYF
TRBD2,18,TRBJ2-7,TRBV10-1,CASSESASPSGGPLKQYF
TRBD1,18,TRBJ2-4,TRBV4-2,CASSQNPGTGIAKNIQYF
NA,15,TRBJ2-2,TRBV3-1/TRBV3-2,CASSPFSGDTGELFF
NA,15,TRBJ2-5,TRBV6-2/TRBV6-3,CASSYSEGEGETQYF
NA,12,TRBJ2-1,TRBV4-1,CASEDHYNEQFF
TRBD2,17,TRBJ2-4,TRBV10-3,CAISESTSGLAKNIQYF
TRBD1,15,TRBJ1-1,TRBV5-1,CASSSPGGMNTEAFF
NA,13,TRBJ2-1,TRBV5-5,CASSLSDDNEQFF
NA,12,TRBJ1-1,TRBV10-3,CAISKEATEAFF
NA,14,TRBJ2-1,TRBV5-8,CASSSGPPYNEQFF
TRBD2,15,TRBJ2-7,TRBV28,CASSLILAAAYEQYF
NA,13,TRBJ2-7,TRBV28,CASSLAGLGSQYF
NA,14,TRBJ1-5,TRBV18,CASSLLDSNQPQHF
TRBD1,15,TRBJ1-6,TRBV19,CASRSGQGIGSPLHF
TRBD1,16,TRBJ1-5,TRBV30,CAWRTSGQGRLQPQHF
NA,13,TRBJ1-6,TRBV13,CASSLGRDSPLHF
NA,14,TRBJ2-3,TRBV5-4,CASRHRRDTDTQYF
NA,14,TRBJ1-2,TRBV7-9,CASRPGGALYGYTF
NA,12,TRBJ1-5,TRBV28,CATQGQDQPQHF
NA,14,TRBJ2-3,TRBV11-2,CASSYDGRGDTQYF
NA,14,TRBJ1-4,TRBV5-1,CASSFGTTNEKLFF
TRBD1,15,TRBJ2-1,TRBV4-1,CASSQVGDRLNEQFF
TRBD2,14,TRBJ2-7,TRBV19,CASSIRGLEYEQYF
TRBD1,17,TRBJ1-2,TRBV5-4,CASSSRDRQTPYYGYTF
NA,12,TRBJ1-2,TRBV28,CASSSRYYGYTF
NA,16,TRBJ1-2,TRBV19,CASSITGLPENYGYTF
TRBD2,15,TRBJ2-1,TRBV20-1,CSASSGLAGLNEQFF
NA,14,TRBJ1-5,TRBV18,CASSPARGNQPQHF
TRBD1,17,TRBJ1-2,TRBV18,CASSPSVDRGGGYGYTF
NA,16,TRBJ2-1,TRBV2,CASSEGRQSQLRGQFF
NA,15,TRBJ1-5,TRBV19,CASSRDQGGNQPQHF
TRBD1,16,TRBJ1-3,TRBV28,CASSLLQGAAGNTIYF
TRBD1,15,TRBJ1-1,TRBV5-4,CASSGRDRGDPEAFF
NA,12,TRBJ2-1,TRBV6-1,CASSELGYEQFF
TRBD2,14,TRBJ2-5,TRBV9,CASTRAGGPETQYF
TRBD1,14,TRBJ2-1,TRBV2,CATADRKRYNEQFF
NA,16,TRBJ1-2,TRBV28,CASSLVVQEQGLGYTF
NA,12,TRBJ1-5,TRBV6-5,CASSPGTGPQHF
NA,12,TRBJ1-3,TRBV25-1,CASLGRGNTIYF
NA,14,TRBJ1-1,TRBV19,CASRNAPERPEAFF